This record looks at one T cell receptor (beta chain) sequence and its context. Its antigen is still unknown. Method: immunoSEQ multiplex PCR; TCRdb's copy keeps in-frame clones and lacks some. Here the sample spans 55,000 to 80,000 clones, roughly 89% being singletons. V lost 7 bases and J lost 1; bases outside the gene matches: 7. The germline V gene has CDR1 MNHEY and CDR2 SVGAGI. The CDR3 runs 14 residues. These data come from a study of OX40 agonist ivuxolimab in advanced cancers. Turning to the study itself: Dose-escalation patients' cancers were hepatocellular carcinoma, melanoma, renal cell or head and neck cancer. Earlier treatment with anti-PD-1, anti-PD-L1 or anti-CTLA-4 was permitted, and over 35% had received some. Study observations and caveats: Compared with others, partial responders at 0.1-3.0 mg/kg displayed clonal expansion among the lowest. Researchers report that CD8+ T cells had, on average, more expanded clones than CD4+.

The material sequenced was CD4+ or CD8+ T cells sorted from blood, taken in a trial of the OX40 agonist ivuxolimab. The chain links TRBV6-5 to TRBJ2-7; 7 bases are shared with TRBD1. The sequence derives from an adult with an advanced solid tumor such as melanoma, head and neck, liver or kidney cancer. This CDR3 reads CASKGQAGSYEQYF. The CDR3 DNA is TGTGCCAGCAAAGGACAGGCCGGATCCTACGAGCAGTACTTC.